In its sample, the clone carrying this T cell receptor (beta chain) ranks as medium-sized. Its specificity is unknown. This sample is drawn from a study of HIV-infected patients and healthy controls. Alpha and beta constant-region primers primed reverse transcription of 500 to 550 ng RNA. Each of the alpha and beta chains got its own library through chain-specific third strand synthesis with indices. A 5' RACE adapter with a random hexamer and the SP2 primer site was joined to cDNA. TCRdb reanalysed the 5' RACE reads using MiXCR and keeps one entry per CDR3 protein. Counted here are roughly 18,000 distinct CDR3 sequences, approximately 9.5% occurring once; the ten biggest clones make up approximately 5.9%. No cell fractionation was done, so the repertoire covers all unsorted peripheral blood T cells. Notes on the study in general: Untreated HIV+ repertoires had roughly threefold fewer distinct CDR3s and lower Shannon diversity than healthy controls. MAIT alpha-chain CDR3s were frequent in healthy controls, depleted in HIV+.

The CDR3 sequence is 12 residues long. The V and J ends lost 6 bases and 2 bases respectively, with 8 bases between them. The germline V gene encodes CDR1 WSHSY and CDR2 SAAADI. This chain links TRBV10-2 with TRBJ2-7, with D maybe TRBD1 (5 bases). The TCR sequence derives from an adult in good health. Material for sequencing was blood. CDR3 sequence reads: CASSKGTYEQYF. CDR3 DNA: TGCGCCAGCAGCAAGGGGACCTACGAGCAGTACTTC.